This note documents a single T cell receptor beta chain sequence. The antigen is unknown. There are 12 residues in the CDR3. Trimming left V 8 bases short and J 6 bases short, with 13 bases between. Germline V gene data show CDR1 as SEHNR and CDR2 as FQNEAQ (reference sequence). This record comes from a study of blood T cells in healthy people across ages. Combining a sample-barcoded 5' primer with a J-beta primer mix, a second PCR ran for about 7 to 11 cycles. TCRdb re-called the 5' RACE reads with MiXCR, one entry per CDR3 protein. This sample has about 640,000 distinct CDR3 sequences, with about 54% found just once. Whole-study results and caveats: Diversity estimates from one million T cells were considered underestimates. It was not possible, with unsorted PBMCs, to conclusively compare naive and antigen-experienced cells. Measured against age, TCR beta diversity per million T cells decreased in a roughly linear manner.

The TCR comes from a man between 60 and 75 years old in good health. The sample comprised blood. The V call is TRBV7-9, the J call TRBJ1-2; D is uncertain. In DNA, the CDR3 is TGTGCCAGCCCAGTCGACGGAAATGGCTACACCTTC. It translates to CASPVDGNGYTF. The full variable domain, rest sourced from reference TRBV7-9 and TRBJ1-2, is DTGVSQNPRHKITKRGQNVTFRCDPISEHNRLYWYRQTLGQGPEFLTYFQNEAQLEKSRLLSDRFSAERPKGSFSTLEIQRTEQGDSAMYLCASPVDGNGYTFGSGTRLTVV.